This TCR beta chain was documented in a study of T-cell memory formation after mild COVID-19. MiXCR, applied by TCRdb to the 5' RACE reads, yields one record per CDR3 protein. Of hundreds of thousands of distinct CDR3 sequences in the sample, approximately 25% were seen once. This clonotype came up a few times. The sequence was obtained from an adult woman who had mild COVID-19 (a few samples of this study predate the infection). Cell type and time point are not known. Material for sequencing was PBMCs or a T cell subset sorted from them (not recorded which).

CDR3 protein: CASSQEGLLVYEQYF. CDR3 DNA: TGCGCCAGCAGCCAGGAAGGGTTGTTGGTCTACGAGCAGTACTTC. V is TRBV4-3 and J is TRBJ2-7; no firm D call. In germline, CDR1 is LGHNA, CDR2 YSLEER. The CDR3 spans 15 residues. V was clipped by 3 bases and J by 3 bases, with 15 bases between them.